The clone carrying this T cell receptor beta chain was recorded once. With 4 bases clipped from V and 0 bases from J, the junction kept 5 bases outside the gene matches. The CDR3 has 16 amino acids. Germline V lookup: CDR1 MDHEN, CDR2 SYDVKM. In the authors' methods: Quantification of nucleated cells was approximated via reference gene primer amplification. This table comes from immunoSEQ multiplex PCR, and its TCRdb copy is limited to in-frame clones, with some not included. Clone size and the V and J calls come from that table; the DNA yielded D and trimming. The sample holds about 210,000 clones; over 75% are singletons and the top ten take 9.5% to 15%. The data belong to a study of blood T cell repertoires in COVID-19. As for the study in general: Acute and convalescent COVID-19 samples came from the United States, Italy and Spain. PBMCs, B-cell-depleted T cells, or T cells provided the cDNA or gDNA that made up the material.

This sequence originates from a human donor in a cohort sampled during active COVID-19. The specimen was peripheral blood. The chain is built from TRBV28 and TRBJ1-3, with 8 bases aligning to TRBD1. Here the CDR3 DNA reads TGTGCCAGCAGTTCGGGACAGGCTCTCTCTGGAAACACCATATATTTT. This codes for CASSSGQALSGNTIYF. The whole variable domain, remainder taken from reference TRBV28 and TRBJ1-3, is DVKVTQSSRYLVKRTGEKVFLECVQDMDHENMFWYRQDPGLGLRLIYFSYDVKMKEKGDIPEGYSVSREKKERFSLILESASTNQTSMYLCASSSGQALSGNTIYFGEGSWLTVV.